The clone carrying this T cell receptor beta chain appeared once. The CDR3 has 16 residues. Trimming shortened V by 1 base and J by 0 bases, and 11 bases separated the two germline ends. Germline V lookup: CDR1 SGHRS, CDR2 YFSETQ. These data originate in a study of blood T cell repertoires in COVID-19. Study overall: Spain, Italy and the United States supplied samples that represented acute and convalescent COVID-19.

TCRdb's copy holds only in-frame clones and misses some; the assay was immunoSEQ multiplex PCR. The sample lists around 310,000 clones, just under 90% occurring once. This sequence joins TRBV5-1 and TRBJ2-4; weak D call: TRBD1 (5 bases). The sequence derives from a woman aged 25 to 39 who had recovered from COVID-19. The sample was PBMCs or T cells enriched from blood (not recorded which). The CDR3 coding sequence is TGCGCCAGCAGCTTGACACAGACAGTAGCCAAAAACATTCAGTACTTC. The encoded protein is CASSLTQTVAKNIQYF.